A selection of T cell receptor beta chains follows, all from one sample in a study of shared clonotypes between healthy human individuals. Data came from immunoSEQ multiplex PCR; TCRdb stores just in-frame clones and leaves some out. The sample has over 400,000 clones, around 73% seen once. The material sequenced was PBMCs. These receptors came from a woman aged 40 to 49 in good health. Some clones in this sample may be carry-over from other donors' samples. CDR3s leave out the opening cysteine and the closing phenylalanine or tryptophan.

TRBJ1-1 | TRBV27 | ASFLGQVGFV
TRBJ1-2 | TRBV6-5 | ASRNGATFYGYT
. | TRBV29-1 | SVEFGTSGHYEQY
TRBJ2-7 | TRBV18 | ASSWDRGSSYEQY
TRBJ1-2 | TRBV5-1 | ASSLDSTGGVSGGYT
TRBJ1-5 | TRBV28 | ASVGGFLGNQPQH
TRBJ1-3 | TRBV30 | AWSKGSGNTIY
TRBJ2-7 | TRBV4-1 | ASSQGVGQHYEQY
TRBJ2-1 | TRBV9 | ASSATSLAGGHNEQF
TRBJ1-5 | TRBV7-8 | ASSPTWGGDSNQPQH
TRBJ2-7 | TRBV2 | ASSRDGTYEQY
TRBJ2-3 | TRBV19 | ASSIGGGGTQY
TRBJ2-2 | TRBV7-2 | ASSYRAGLAAGELF
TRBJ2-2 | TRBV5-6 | ASSSTSGGSSVGELF
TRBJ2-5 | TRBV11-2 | ASSLDAHQAGEETQY
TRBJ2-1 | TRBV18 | ASSPRATDNEQF
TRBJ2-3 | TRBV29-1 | SVPQGRTDTQY
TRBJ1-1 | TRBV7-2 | ASSLNGAGLNTEAF
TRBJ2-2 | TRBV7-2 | ASSPTRGDTGELF
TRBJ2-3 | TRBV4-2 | ASSQAGGWGTDTQY
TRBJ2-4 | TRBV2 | ASGIEVGTGPY
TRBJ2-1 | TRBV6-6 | ASSIGNEQF
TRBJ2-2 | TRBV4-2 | ASSQGTVQGNTGELF
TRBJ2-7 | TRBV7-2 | ASSPSSYEQY
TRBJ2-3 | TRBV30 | AWSGGGEDTDTQY
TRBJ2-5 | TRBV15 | ATSRDRLAGGGETQY
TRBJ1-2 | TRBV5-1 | ASSLEERYGYT
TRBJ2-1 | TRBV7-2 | ASSLFGGEQF
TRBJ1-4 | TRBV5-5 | ASSSGLAVEKLF
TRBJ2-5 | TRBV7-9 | ASSSTGGLVVTQY
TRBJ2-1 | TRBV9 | ASSAQGARNEQF
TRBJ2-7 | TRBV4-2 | ASSQDRQGYEQY
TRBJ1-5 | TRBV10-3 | AISETASQPQH
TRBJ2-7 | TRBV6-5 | ASSRDESSYEQY
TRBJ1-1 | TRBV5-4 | ASSSDPNTEAF
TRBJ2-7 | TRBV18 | ASSPPSGEQY
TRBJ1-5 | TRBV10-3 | ATQDSLNQPQH
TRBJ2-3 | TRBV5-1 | ASSPTRLSGRARADTQY
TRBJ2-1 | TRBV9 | ASSVGTSVYNEQF
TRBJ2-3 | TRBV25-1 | ASSAGGGGGDTQY
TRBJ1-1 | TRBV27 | ASSLVGTVTEAF